This paragraph reports one T cell receptor (beta chain). Genomic DNA belonging to each subset was distributed in equal measure over several immunoSEQ plates. This table comes from immunoSEQ multiplex PCR, and its TCRdb copy is limited to in-frame clones, with some not included. The top ten clones hold more than 0.55% of a sample with under 1,100,000 clones, around 78% of them seen once. The sample comes from a study of shared clonotypes between healthy human individuals. The germline V gene encodes CDR1 MDHEN and CDR2 SYDVKM. The CDR3 runs 16 residues. The V gene end was trimmed by 6 bases and the J gene end by 2 bases; junction bases not matched to a gene: 10.

This receptor was obtained from a man aged 18 to 30 in good health. Some clones in this sample may be carry-over from other donors' samples. The sample was memory CD4+ T cells from PBMCs. The subset denotes: CD45RA-negative fraction. The chain has TRBV28 and TRBJ2-5, with 9 nucleotides matching TRBD2. The CDR3 DNA reads as TGTGCCAGCAGCACCCACAGGCGGGGGGGGCAAGAGACCCAGTACTTC. Encoded protein: CASSTHRRGGQETQYF.